The 24 T cell receptor beta chains given below trace back to one sample, sequenced in a study of immune cell composition in non-small cell lung cancer. TCRdb keeps only in-frame clones here, not all; method: immunoSEQ multiplex PCR. The sample has 6,400 or so clones, approximately 84% seen once; the top ten hold approximately 15%. The sample was lung tumor tissue. Receptors were obtained from a human donor with non-small cell lung cancer.

Relative to its sample, this clone is large. The genes are TRBV7-9 and TRBJ1-6; D is ambiguous. The CDR3 loop spans 15 amino acids. Germline V lookup: CDR1 SEHNR, CDR2 FQNEAQ (reference sequence). V was shortened by 1 base and J by 4 bases, with 8 bases between the two germline ends. CDR3 sequence: CASSLETQYNSPLHF. CDR3 in DNA: TGTGCCAGCAGCTTAGAGACACAGTATAATTCACCCCTCCACTTT.

This clone was seen only a few times. V is TRBV27 and J is TRBJ2-7; the D is unclear. V was pared by 5 bases and J by 0 bases, with 8 bases between. The CDR3 is 13 amino acids. Germline loops: CDR1 MNHEY, CDR2 SMNVEV (reference sequence). The CDR3, as DNA: TGTGCCAGCAGTGGAGATAACTCCTACGAGCAGTACTTC. This gives the protein CASSGDNSYEQYF.

The chain is built from TRBV5-1 and TRBJ2-5; no reliable D call. CDR1 and CDR2 from the germline V gene are SGHRS and YFSETQ. Trimming took 6 bases from V and 5 from J, leaving 11 bases between them. The CDR3 totals 12 residues. The CDR3 nucleotides are TGCGCCAGCACATCTGCCGCGGAGACCCAGTACTTC. This gives the protein CASTSAAETQYF.

This chain joins TRBV4-2 and TRBJ1-4; D unresolved. Germline V gives CDR1 LGHNA, CDR2 YNFKEQ. The V end lost 0 bases, the J end lost 13 bases, and 9 bases lay between the germline ends. The CDR3 extends over 12 amino acids. The DNA for the CDR3 is TGTGCCAGCAGCCAAGAGAACGGCGGACTGTTTTTT. Protein product: CASSQENGGLFF.

The chain's CDR3 is CASSYGQGSGNEQFF. The CDR3 nucleotides read TGCGCCAGCAGCTACGGACAGGGGAGTGGCAATGAGCAGTTCTTC. This chain links TRBV5-1 with TRBJ2-1; 9 bases align to TRBD1. The CDR3 length is 15 residues. V trimming: 3 bases; J trimming: 6 bases; junction bases outside the gene matches: 7. CDR1 is SGHRS and CDR2 is YFSETQ in the germline V gene.

The V call is TRBV4-2, the J call TRBJ2-1; 9 nucleotides line up with TRBD2. This CDR3 spans 16 amino acids. In germline, CDR1 is LGHNA, CDR2 YNFKEQ. Germline trimming cut 1 base from V and 8 bases from J; bases unmatched to any gene: 9. Here the CDR3 DNA reads TGTGCCAGCAGCCAAGCGGGCGGGAGGGCCTTGGATGAGCAGTTCTTC. Its translation is CASSQAGGRALDEQFF.

This chain links TRBV7-6 with TRBJ1-1; unclear D gene. Germline CDR1 SGHVS, CDR2 FNYEAQ. V lost 0 bases to trimming and J lost 3 bases, with 14 bases between them. The CDR3 loop spans 16 amino acids. The CDR3 nucleotides are TGTGCCAGCAGCTTAGCCGGCCGCGGATTCTACACTGAAGCTTTCTTT. Translated, it gives CASSLAGRGFYTEAFF. Using reference TRBV7-6 and TRBJ1-1 for the parts outside the CDR3, the full variable domain is GAGVSQSPRYKVTKRGQDVALRCDPISGHVSLYWYRQALGQGPEFLTYFNYEAQQDKSGLPNDRFSAERPEGSISTLTIQRTEQRDSAMYRCASSLAGRGFYTEAFFGQGTRLTVV.

This clone is labeled as medium-sized (0.01 to 0.1%). CDR3 nucleotide sequence: TGTGCCAGCAGCGCGAGGGAGTTGTACACCGGGGAGCTGTTTTTT. It codes for CASSARELYTGELFF. The chain couples TRBV5-4 to TRBJ2-2; a possible D gene is TRBD2 (5 bases). The V gene's germline CDR1 is SGHNT and CDR2 YYREEE (reference sequence). V was clipped by 4 bases and J by 3 bases, with 13 bases between them. CDR3 length: 15 residues.

This sequence joins TRBV27 and TRBJ2-2; 7 positions match TRBD2. The CDR3 consists of 16 residues. Germline V lookup: CDR1 MNHEY, CDR2 SMNVEV (reference sequence). The V segment lost 6 bases and the J segment 3 bases; nucleotides outside the gene matches: 10. The CDR3 protein is CASRPRASGHTGELFF. DNA of the CDR3: TGTGCCAGCAGACCTCGGGCTAGCGGACACACCGGGGAGCTGTTTTTT.

This chain joins TRBV14 and TRBJ2-2; D is undetermined. The CDR3 loop spans 13 amino acids. The V gene's germline CDR1 is SGHDN and CDR2 FVKESK. The V end was cut by 1 base, the J end by 6 bases, with 6 bases between. The CDR3 here is CASSQARSGELFF. The CDR3 DNA sequence: TGTGCCAGCAGCCAAGCCCGGTCCGGGGAGCTGTTTTTT.

The chain carries TRBV6-1 and TRBJ1-2, with 9 bases identical to TRBD1. Germline lookup yields CDR1 MNHNS and CDR2 SASEGT. The length of the CDR3 is 15 residues. Trimming cost V 4 bases and J 6 bases; bases outside gene matches: 9. The CDR3, as DNA: TGTGCCAGCAGTGGGAACCTCCGGGACAGGGATGGCTACACCTTC. It specifies CASSGNLRDRDGYTF.

This clone was counted a single time. The chain couples TRBV7-8 to TRBJ1-1; D unclear. V gave up 4 bases and J gave up 1 base, with 13 bases separating them. The CDR3 is 15 amino acids. Germline V gene data show CDR1 as SGHVS and CDR2 as FQNEAQ. CDR3 protein: CASSSARVGNTEAFF. The CDR3 bases are TGTGCCAGCAGCTCAGCGAGGGTGGGGAACACTGAAGCTTTCTTT.

The rearrangement uses TRBV5-1 and TRBJ2-1; a weak D match, TRBD2 (6 bases). Germline V CDR1 and CDR2: SGHRS, YFSETQ. Trimming removed 0 bases at V and 10 bases at J, with 20 bases between. The length of the CDR3 is 16 residues. CDR3 sequence (DNA): TGCGCCAGCAGCTTGGATTCTAGGCAGGGTGGGGGGGAGCAGTTCTTC. Translating gives CASSLDSRQGGGEQFF. Filled out from reference TRBV5-1 and TRBJ2-1, the complete variable domain reads KAGVTQTPRYLIKTRGQQVTLSCSPISGHRSVSWYQQTPGQGLQFLFEYFSETQRNKGNFPGRFSGRQFSNSRSEMNVSTLELGDSALYLCASSLDSRQGGGEQFFGPGTRLTVL.

The V gene is TRBV2, the J gene TRBJ2-1; 14 bases agree with TRBD2. The V and J ends lost 6 bases and 0 bases, in that order; junction bases with no gene match: 4. Germline assignment: CDR1 SNHLY and CDR2 FYNNEI. The CDR3 contains 17 residues. The CDR3 loop is CASRGTSGRGSYNEQFF. The CDR3, as DNA: TGTGCCAGCAGGGGGACTAGCGGGAGAGGCTCCTACAATGAGCAGTTCTTC.

This clone was counted once. The rearrangement uses TRBV6-5 and TRBJ2-3; TRBD2 matches at 8 bases. Germline V gene sequence: CDR1 MNHEY, CDR2 SVGAGI. The CDR3 is 13 residues long. The V gene end was trimmed by 6 bases and the J gene end by 7 bases; junction bases not matched to a gene: 6. The CDR3 protein is CASRVIAGNTQYF. The CDR3 nucleotides are TGTGCCAGCAGAGTAATAGCGGGAAATACGCAGTATTTT.

The V gene is TRBV19, the J gene TRBJ2-5; 7 positions agree with TRBD1. Per germline, CDR1 LNHDA and CDR2 SQIVND (reference sequence). The CDR3 consists of 14 residues. Trimming at V came to 9 bases and at J to 0 bases, leaving 7 bases not matched to a gene. CDR3 coding DNA: TGTGCCAGCACTACCGGGACAGACCAAGAGACCCAGTACTTC. Translated, it gives CASTTGTDQETQYF.

The chain links TRBV10-2 to TRBJ2-1; 10 bases match TRBD2. Trimming cost V 6 bases and J 6 bases; bases outside gene matches: 8. The CDR3 loop spans 15 amino acids. CDR1 is WSHSY and CDR2 is SAAADI in the germline V gene. In DNA form, the CDR3 reads TGCGCCAGCAGATTATTAGCGGGGGGTTCCAATGAGCAGTTCTTC. Protein product: CASRLLAGGSNEQFF.

The chain links TRBV11-2 to TRBJ2-3; 9 nucleotides agree with TRBD2. The CDR3 covers 16 residues. V shed 5 bases and J 3 bases; nucleotides not matched to a gene: 9. The germline V gene encodes CDR1 SGHAT and CDR2 FQNNGV. The CDR3 nucleotides are TGTGCCAGCAGCCACACACTAGCGGGTGGAACAGATACGCAGTATTTT. Translated, it gives CASSHTLAGGTDTQYF.

V usage is TRBV5-1 and J usage is TRBJ2-2, with D perhaps matching TRBD1 (6 bases). Trimming pared 4 bases from V and 7 bases from J, leaving 17 bases between. The V gene's germline CDR1 is SGHRS and CDR2 YFSETQ. The CDR3 extends over 15 amino acids. CDR3 sequence (DNA): TGCGCCAGCAGCGGACAGAACCCGAGGGGCGGGGAGCTGTTTTTT. Amino acids: CASSGQNPRGGELFF.

This clone was seen a single time. The CDR3 nucleotides read TGTGCCAGCAGTTTAGGCCCTCTGATGGGGGAGCTGTTTTTT. Encoded protein: CASSLGPLMGELFF. This rearrangement joins TRBV27 to TRBJ2-2, with D uncertain. CDR1 and CDR2 (germline): MNHEY, SMNVEV (reference sequence). The CDR3 totals 14 residues. Trimming removed 2 bases from V and 8 bases from J, with 12 bases in between.

This clone came up a few times. This sequence joins TRBV5-1 and TRBJ2-3; the D gene is possibly TRBD1 (5 bases). Germline V lookup: CDR1 SGHRS, CDR2 YFSETQ. Deletions cut 0 bases from V and 1 base from J, with 6 bases between. This CDR3 comprises 14 residues. In nucleotides, the CDR3 is TGCGCCAGCAGCTTGGAAGGGGGCACAGATACGCAGTATTTT. This encodes CASSLEGGTDTQYF.

The J gene is TRBJ2-1, the V gene TRBV11-3; D perhaps matches TRBD1 (5 bases). V was shortened by 5 bases and J by 4 bases, with 12 bases between the two germline ends. The germline V gene encodes CDR1 SGHNT and CDR2 YENEEA. The CDR3 has 14 residues. The CDR3 reads CASSPDGQYNEQFF. The CDR3, as DNA: TGTGCCAGCAGCCCGGATGGACAATACAATGAGCAGTTCTTC.

The chain recombines TRBV29-1 with TRBJ2-3; 10 bases fit TRBD1. This CDR3 is 13 amino acids long. Germline V gene data show CDR1 as SQVTM and CDR2 as ANQGSEA. V was pared by 4 bases and J by 3 bases, with 1 base of the junction left unmatched. CDR3 in DNA: TGCAGCGTTGGACAGGGGGCGACAGATACGCAGTATTTT. Its protein is CSVGQGATDTQYF.

This clone has only a few counts. The V call is TRBV7-2, the J call TRBJ1-3; 8 nucleotides agree with TRBD1. This CDR3 spans 19 amino acids. Germline CDR1 SGHTA, CDR2 FQGNSA. The V and J ends lost 1 base and 2 bases, in that order; junction bases with no gene match: 13. The CDR3 is CASSLGPGTGVSPGNTIYF. DNA of the CDR3: TGTGCCAGCAGCTTAGGCCCCGGGACAGGTGTCTCTCCTGGAAACACCATATATTTT.